The clone carrying this T cell receptor beta chain was detected many times. Its antigen is not identified. This entry belongs to a study of T cell repertoires in cytomegalovirus infection. Looking at the study overall: TCR beta signatures that were public indicated CMV infection and matching HLA type. Notes on the study in general: It was HLA-C-restricted CMV-specific TCR beta clonotypes that dominated the response ex vivo. Summed public TCR beta family frequency identified CMV carriers bearing the relevant HLA.

Each CDR3 protein is one row after TCRdb ran MiXCR on the reads. Of 200,000 to 250,000 distinct CDR3 sequences listed, 20% to 25% are singletons. The CDR3 runs 16 residues. Germline assignment: CDR1 SGHDT and CDR2 YYEEEE. Trimming removed 4 bases from V and 2 bases from J, with 19 bases in between. The chain combines TRBV5-6 with TRBJ2-7; TRBD1 is a possible D gene (7 bases). What was sequenced was CD8+ T cells from PBMCs. The receptor was derived from a human donor in good health (CMV status not recorded). Some clones in this sample may be carry-over from other donors' samples. The CDR3 sequence: CASSLEGGDSTYEQYF. The CDR3 DNA sequence: TGTGCCAGCAGCCTGGAAGGCGGGGACAGTACCTACGAGCAGTACTTC.